What follows is one TCR beta chain and its context. The length of the CDR3 is 16 residues. V was clipped by 1 base and J by 4 bases, with 14 bases between them. Germline loops: CDR1 SGHTA, CDR2 FQGNSA. This specimen comes from a study of control samples from healthy donors and cancer patients. Here immunoSEQ multiplex PCR was the method, and the copy in TCRdb shows in-frame clones only, minus some. The sample contains over 110,000 clones, over 85% of which appear only once. The rearrangement links TRBV7-2 to TRBJ1-5; the D is unclear. The sequencing sample was made of blood. This sequence was found in a man aged 30 to 45 in good health. CDR3 in DNA: TGTGCCAGCAGCTTAGGAGTCGGCAGGACGAATCAGCCCCAGCATTTT. This codes for CASSLGVGRTNQPQHF.